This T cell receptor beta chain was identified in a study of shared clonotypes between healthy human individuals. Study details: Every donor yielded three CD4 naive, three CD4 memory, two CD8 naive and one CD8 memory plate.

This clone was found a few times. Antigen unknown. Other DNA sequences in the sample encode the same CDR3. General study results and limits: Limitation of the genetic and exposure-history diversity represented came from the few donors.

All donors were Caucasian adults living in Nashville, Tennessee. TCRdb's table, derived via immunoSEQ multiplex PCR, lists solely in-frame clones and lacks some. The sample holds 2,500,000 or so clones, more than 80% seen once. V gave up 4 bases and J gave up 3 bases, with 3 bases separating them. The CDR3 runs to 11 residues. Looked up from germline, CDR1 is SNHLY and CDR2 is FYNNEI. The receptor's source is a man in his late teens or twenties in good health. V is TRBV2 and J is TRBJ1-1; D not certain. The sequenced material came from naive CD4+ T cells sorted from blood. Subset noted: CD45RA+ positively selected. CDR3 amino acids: CASSAYTEAFF. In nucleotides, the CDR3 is TGTGCCAGCAGTGCCTACACTGAAGCTTTCTTT.